A selection of T cell receptor beta chains follows, all from one sample in a study of identical twins. TCRdb passed the 5' RACE reads through MiXCR, listing each CDR3 protein once. The top ten clones hold around 0.52% of a sample with around 500,000 distinct CDR3 sequences, 12% to 15% of them seen once. These data also featured in a second study, about yellow fever vaccine responses in identical twins.

Sequencing was done on a sample of CD4+ T cells sorted from blood. The receptors derive from a young woman in good health. The CDR3 runs from the conserved cysteine through the conserved F or W. A D gene is named only where the DNA matches it firmly. Rows give clone size only sometimes, using once, few, many, or a class for an expanded clone.

TRBV25-1	.	.	TRBJ2-2	TGTGCCAGCACTTCGACAGGCTACACCGGGGAGCTGTTTTTT	CASTSTGYTGELFF
TRBV3-1	.	few	TRBJ2-7	TGTGCCAGCAGCCCCGCCGTAAGCTCCTACGAGCAGTACTTC	CASSPAVSSYEQYF
TRBV5-1	.	many	TRBJ2-1	TGCGCCAGCAAGATGGATCACAGGGAACTAAATGAGCAGTTCTTC	CASKMDHRELNEQFF
TRBV7-2	.	few	TRBJ2-5	TGTGCCAGCAGCCCAAGGCCCCGGACAAAAGAGACCCAGTACTTC	CASSPRPRTKETQYF
TRBV7-9	.	few	TRBJ2-2	TGTGCCAGCAGCTTGTCGCGGTTGGTAACCGGGGAGCTGTTTTTT	CASSLSRLVTGELFF
TRBV2	.	many	TRBJ2-3	TGTGCCAGCATACACGAGGGGCAGAGCACAGATACGCAGTATTTT	CASIHEGQSTDTQYF
TRBV20-1	.	.	TRBJ2-2	TGCAGTGCTAGAGACGCCTACACCGGGGAGCTGTTTTTT	CSARDAYTGELFF
TRBV12-3/TRBV12-4	TRBD1	few	TRBJ2-2	TGTGCCAGCAGTCCCGAGACAGGGGTCCCCGGGGAGCTGTTTTTT	CASSPETGVPGELFF
TRBV6-1	TRBD1	.	TRBJ2-5	TGTGCCAGCAGCCCAGGACAGGGGTACGAGACCCAGTACTTC	CASSPGQGYETQYF
TRBV4-3	.	.	TRBJ2-2	TGCGCCAGCAGCCAAGTAATCTGGAGGGAGGCGACCGGGGAGCTGTTTTTT	CASSQVIWREATGELFF
TRBV7-2	TRBD2	.	TRBJ2-1	TGTGCCAGCAGCTTTACGTTAGCGGGGGCCTACAATGAGCAGTTCTTC	CASSFTLAGAYNEQFF
TRBV6-1	.	.	TRBJ2-5	TGTGCCAGCAGCCTTATCAGGGAAGAGACCCAGTACTTC	CASSLIREETQYF
TRBV10-3	.	few	TRBJ1-6	TGTGCCATCAGTGATGGGCAGGGTAATTCACCCCTCCACTTT	CAISDGQGNSPLHF
TRBV18	.	.	TRBJ2-7	TGTGCCAGCTCGCGCAGCAGGGGCTTCTACGAGCAGTACTTC	CASSRSRGFYEQYF
TRBV29-1	TRBD2	few	TRBJ2-7	TGCAGCGTACGAACGACTAGCGGGAGGAACGAGCAGTACTTC	CSVRTTSGRNEQYF
TRBV19	.	few	TRBJ2-5	TGTGCCAGTAGTACCCAGGGTCGGGAGACCCAGTACTTC	CASSTQGRETQYF
TRBV27	.	few	TRBJ2-3	TGTGCCAGCAGTACCCGGGACGGACGCACAGATACGCAGTATTTT	CASSTRDGRTDTQYF
TRBV12-3/TRBV12-4	TRBD2	many	TRBJ2-7	TGTGCCAGCAGAGGTAGACTAGCGGGAGAAACCTACGAGCAGTACTTC	CASRGRLAGETYEQYF
TRBV6-5	TRBD2	.	TRBJ2-5	TGTGCCAGCAGTTACGGACTAGCGGCCTCTGAGGGGGAGACCCAGTACTTC	CASSYGLAASEGETQYF
TRBV19	.	.	TRBJ2-1	TGTGCCAGTAGTATAGAAGACAATGAGCAGTTCTTC	CASSIEDNEQFF
TRBV4-3	TRBD1	few	TRBJ2-7	TGCGCCAGCAGCCAAGGGACAGGGTCGGAATACGAGCAGTACTTC	CASSQGTGSEYEQYF
TRBV28	TRBD1	many	TRBJ2-7	TGTGCCAGCAGCAAAACAGGGGGCTGGTACGAGCAGTACTTC	CASSKTGGWYEQYF
TRBV28	TRBD2	few	TRBJ2-1	TGTGCCAGCAGTTTGGGGTCACAGCGGGGCAATGAGCAGTTCTTC	CASSLGSQRGNEQFF
TRBV7-2	TRBD2	.	TRBJ2-1	TGTGCCAGCAGCTTCGGGAGCGGGGGGGCCAATGAGCAGTTCTTC	CASSFGSGGANEQFF
TRBV15	TRBD2	many	TRBJ2-1	TGTGCCACCAGAGGGACTAGAGGATCGAATGAGCAGTTCTTC	CATRGTRGSNEQFF
TRBV7-2	TRBD2	many	TRBJ2-7	TGTGCCAGCAGCCCGTTACTAGCGGGAGTCTACGAGCAGTACTTC	CASSPLLAGVYEQYF